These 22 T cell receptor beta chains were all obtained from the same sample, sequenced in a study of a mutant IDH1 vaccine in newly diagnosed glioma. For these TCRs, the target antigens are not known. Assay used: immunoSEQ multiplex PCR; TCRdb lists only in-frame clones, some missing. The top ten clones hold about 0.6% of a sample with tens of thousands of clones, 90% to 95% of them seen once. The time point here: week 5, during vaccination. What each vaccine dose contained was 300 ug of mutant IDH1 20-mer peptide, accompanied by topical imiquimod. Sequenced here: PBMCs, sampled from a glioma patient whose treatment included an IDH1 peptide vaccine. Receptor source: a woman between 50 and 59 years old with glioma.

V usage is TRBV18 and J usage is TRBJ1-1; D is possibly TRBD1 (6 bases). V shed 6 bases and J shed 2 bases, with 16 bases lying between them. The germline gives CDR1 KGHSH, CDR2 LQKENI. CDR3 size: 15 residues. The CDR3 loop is CASSRSGTSNTEAFF. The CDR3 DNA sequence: TGTGCCAGCTCGCGCTCCGGGACAAGTAACACTGAAGCTTTCTTT.

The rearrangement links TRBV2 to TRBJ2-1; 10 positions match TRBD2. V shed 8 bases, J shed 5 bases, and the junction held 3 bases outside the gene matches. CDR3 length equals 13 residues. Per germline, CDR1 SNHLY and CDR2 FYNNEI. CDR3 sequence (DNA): TGTGCCAGCCGGACTAGCGGAAACAATGAGCAGTTCTTC. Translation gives CASRTSGNNEQFF. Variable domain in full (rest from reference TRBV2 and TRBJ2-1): EPEVTQTPSHQVTQMGQEVILRCVPISNHLYFYWYRQILGQKVEFLVSFYNNEISEKSEIFDDQFSVERPDGSNFTLKIRSTKLEDSAMYFCASRTSGNNEQFFGPGTRLTVL.

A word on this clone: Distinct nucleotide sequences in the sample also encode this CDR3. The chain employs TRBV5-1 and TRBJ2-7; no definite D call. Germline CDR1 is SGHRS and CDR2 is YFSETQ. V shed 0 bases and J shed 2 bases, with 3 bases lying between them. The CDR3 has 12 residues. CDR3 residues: CASSLGAYEQYF. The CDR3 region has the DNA TGCGCCAGCAGCTTGGGGGCCTACGAGCAGTACTTC.

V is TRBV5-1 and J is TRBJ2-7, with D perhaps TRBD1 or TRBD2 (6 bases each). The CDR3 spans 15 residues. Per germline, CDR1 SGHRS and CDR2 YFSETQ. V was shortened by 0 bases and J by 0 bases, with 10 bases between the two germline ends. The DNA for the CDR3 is TGCGCCAGCAGCTTGGACGGAGGGGGCTCCTACGAGCAGTACTTC. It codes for CASSLDGGGSYEQYF.

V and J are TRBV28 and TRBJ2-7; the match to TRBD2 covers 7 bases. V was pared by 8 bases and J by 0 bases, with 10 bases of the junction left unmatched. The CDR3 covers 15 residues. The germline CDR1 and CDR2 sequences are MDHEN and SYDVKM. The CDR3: CASGGASGFSYEQYF. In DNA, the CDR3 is TGTGCCAGCGGTGGGGCTAGCGGTTTCTCCTACGAGCAGTACTTC.

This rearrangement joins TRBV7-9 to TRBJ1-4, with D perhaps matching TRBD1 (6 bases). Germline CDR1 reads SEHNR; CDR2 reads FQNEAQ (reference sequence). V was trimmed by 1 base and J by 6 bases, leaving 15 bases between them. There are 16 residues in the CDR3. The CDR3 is CASSLVVGGADEKLFF. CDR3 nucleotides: TGTGCCAGCAGCTTAGTCGTGGGGGGCGCAGATGAAAAACTGTTTTTT.

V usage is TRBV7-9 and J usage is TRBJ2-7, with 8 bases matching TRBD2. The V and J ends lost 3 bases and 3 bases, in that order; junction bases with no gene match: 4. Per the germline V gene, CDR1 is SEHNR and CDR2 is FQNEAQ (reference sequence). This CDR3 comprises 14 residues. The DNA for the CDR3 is TGTGCCAGCAGCTTCCTAGCGGGCAACTACGAGCAGTACTTC. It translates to CASSFLAGNYEQYF.

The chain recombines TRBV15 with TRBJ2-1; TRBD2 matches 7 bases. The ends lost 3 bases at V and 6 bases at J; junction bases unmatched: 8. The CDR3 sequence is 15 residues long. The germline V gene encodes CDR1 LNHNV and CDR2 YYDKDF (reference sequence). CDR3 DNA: TGTGCCACCAGCAGGCGGAGGGAGGGCGGCAATGAGCAGTTCTTC. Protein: CATSRRREGGNEQFF.

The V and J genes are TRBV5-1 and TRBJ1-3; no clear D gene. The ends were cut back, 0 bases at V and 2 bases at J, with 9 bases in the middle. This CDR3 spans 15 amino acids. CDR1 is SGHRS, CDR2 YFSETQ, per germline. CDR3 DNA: TGCGCCAGCAGCTTGGACCGGCCAGCTGGAAACACCATATATTTT. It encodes CASSLDRPAGNTIYF.

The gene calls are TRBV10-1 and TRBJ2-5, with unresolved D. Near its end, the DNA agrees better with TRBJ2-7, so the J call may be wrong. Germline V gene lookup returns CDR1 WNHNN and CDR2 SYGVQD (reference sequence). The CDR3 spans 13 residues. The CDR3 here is CASSSSGSYEQYF. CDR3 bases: TGCGCCAGCAGTTCTAGTGGCTCCTACGAGCAGTACTTC.

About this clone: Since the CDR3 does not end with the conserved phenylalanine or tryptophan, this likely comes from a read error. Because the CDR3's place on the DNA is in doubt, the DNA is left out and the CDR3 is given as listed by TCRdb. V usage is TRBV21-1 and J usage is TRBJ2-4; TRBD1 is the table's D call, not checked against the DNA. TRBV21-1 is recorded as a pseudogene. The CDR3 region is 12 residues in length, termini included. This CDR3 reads CASSYRVKGEMV.

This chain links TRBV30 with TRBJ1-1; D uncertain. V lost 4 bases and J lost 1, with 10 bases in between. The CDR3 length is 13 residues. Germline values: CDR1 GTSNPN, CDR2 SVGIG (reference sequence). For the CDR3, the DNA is TGTGCCTGGACCATTCTCTGGAACACTGAAGCTTTCTTT. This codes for CAWTILWNTEAFF.

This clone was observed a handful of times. CDR3 DNA: TGTGCCAGCAGCTTTACCCCTACAGGGGGAGGTTCCTATGGCTACACCTTC. Its translation is CASSFTPTGGGSYGYTF. The rearrangement uses TRBV5-6 and TRBJ1-2; 8 bases fit TRBD1. V trimming: 2 bases; J trimming: 4 bases; junction bases outside the gene matches: 13. This CDR3 spans 17 amino acids. CDR1 and CDR2 (germline): SGHDT, YYEEEE.

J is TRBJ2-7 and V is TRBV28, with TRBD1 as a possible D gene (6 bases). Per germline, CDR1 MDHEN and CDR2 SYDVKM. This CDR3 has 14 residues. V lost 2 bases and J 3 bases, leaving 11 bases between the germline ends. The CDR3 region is CASSLGTGIYEQYF. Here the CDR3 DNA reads TGTGCCAGCAGTTTAGGCACAGGGATCTACGAGCAGTACTTC.

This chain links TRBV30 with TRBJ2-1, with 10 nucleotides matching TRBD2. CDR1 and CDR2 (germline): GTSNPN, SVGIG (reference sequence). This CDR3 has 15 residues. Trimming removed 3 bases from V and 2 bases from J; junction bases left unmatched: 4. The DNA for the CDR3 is TGTGCCTGGAGACCGACTAGCGGGCCCTACAATGAGCAGTTCTTC. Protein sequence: CAWRPTSGPYNEQFF.

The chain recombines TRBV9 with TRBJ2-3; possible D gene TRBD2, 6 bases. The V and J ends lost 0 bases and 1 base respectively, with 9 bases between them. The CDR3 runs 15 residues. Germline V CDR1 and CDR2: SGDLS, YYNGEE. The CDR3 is CASSVAGSGTDTQYF. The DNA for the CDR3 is TGTGCCAGCAGCGTAGCCGGGAGTGGCACAGATACGCAGTATTTT.

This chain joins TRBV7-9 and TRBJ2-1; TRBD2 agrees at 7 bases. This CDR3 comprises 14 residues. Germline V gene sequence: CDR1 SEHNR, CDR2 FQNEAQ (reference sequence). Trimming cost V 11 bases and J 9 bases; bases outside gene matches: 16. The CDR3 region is CASHPGGIGVEQFF. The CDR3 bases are TGTGCCTCTCATCCGGGAGGTATTGGAGTTGAGCAGTTCTTC.

CDR3 sequence (DNA): TGTGCCAGCACCCGATCCCAACAGGACTACGAGCAGTACTTC. Translated, it gives CASTRSQQDYEQYF. The V and J genes are TRBV7-9 and TRBJ2-7; tentatively, D is TRBD1 (5 bases). The germline V gene encodes CDR1 SEHNR and CDR2 FQNEAQ (reference sequence). This CDR3 region has 14 residues. V lost 7 bases, J lost 3 bases, and 16 bases lay in between.

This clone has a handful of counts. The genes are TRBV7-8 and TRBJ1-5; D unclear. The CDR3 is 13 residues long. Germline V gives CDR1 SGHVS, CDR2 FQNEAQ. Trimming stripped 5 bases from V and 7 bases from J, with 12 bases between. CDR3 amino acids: CASSRFGGQPQHF. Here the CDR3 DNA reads TGTGCCAGCAGCCGTTTTGGCGGCCAGCCCCAGCATTTT.

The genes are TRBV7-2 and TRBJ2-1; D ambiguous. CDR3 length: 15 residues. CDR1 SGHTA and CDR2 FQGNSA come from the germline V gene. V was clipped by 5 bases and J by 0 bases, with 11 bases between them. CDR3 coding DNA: TGTGCCAGCAGCACTGTGAGGAGCTCCTACAATGAGCAGTTCTTC. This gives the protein CASSTVRSSYNEQFF.

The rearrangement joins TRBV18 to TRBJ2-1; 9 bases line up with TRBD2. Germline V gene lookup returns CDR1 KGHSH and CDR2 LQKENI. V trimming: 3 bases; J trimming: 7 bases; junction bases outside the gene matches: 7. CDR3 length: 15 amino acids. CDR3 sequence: CASSPLAGDMNEQFF. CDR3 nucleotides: TGTGCCAGCTCACCCTTAGCGGGAGATATGAATGAGCAGTTCTTC.

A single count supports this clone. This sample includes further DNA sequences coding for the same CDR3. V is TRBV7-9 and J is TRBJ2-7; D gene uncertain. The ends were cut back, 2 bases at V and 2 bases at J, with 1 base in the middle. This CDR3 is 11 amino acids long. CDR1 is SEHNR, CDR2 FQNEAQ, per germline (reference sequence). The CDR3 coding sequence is TGTGCCAGCAGCTTAACCTACGAGCAGTACTTC. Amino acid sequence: CASSLTYEQYF.